This T cell receptor (beta chain) originates from a study of T cell changes during pregnancy in multiple sclerosis. Sequencing used immunoSEQ multiplex PCR; TCRdb keeps in-frame clones, though not all of them. Of around 88,000 clones in the sample, around 92% are singletons; the top ten hold around 2.5%. V lost 2 bases and J lost 3, with 13 bases in between. Germline values: CDR1 LNHNV, CDR2 YYDKDF (reference sequence). The CDR3 loop spans 15 amino acids. The input for sequencing was peripheral blood, taken in the first trimester of pregnancy. This clonotype was sampled from a female donor with multiple sclerosis, enrolled in a pregnancy study. This chain joins TRBV15 and TRBJ1-1; no firm D call. The DNA for the CDR3 is TGTGCCACCAGCAGATTGGGCAAGAGAGACACTGAAGCTTTCTTT. Its protein is CATSRLGKRDTEAFF.